The source of this T cell receptor (beta chain) is a study of CD8 T cells in ankylosing spondylitis. Libraries of TCR beta came from quantitative 5'-RACE with molecular barcodes. From the 5' RACE reads, TCRdb called clonotypes with MiXCR, one entry per CDR3 protein. The sample lists fewer than 40,000 distinct CDR3 sequences; roughly 29% were seen once. This clonotype has ten or more counts. What it recognizes is unknown. CDR3 length equals 18 residues. Per germline, CDR1 KGHDR and CDR2 SFDVKD. Germline trimming cut 7 bases from V and 2 bases from J; bases unmatched to any gene: 11. Study findings and constraints: Matched ankylosing spondylitis synovial fluid reportedly contained a significantly enriched population of disease-linked clones. A TCR beta motif of eight highly homologous variants appeared characteristic of ankylosing spondylitis blood.

What was sequenced was synovial fluid, either unsorted or a sorted T cell fraction (not recorded which). The V call is TRBV24-1, the J call TRBJ2-3; 13 nucleotides align to TRBD2. The clonotype was recovered from a male donor with ankylosing spondylitis. CDR3 loop: CATSLHGTSGASTDTQYF. CDR3 sequence (DNA): TGTGCCACCAGCTTACACGGGACTAGCGGGGCCTCCACAGATACGCAGTATTTT.